Listed below are T cell receptor beta chains from one sample, sequenced in a study of blood T cell repertoires in COVID-19. Some clones are missing from TCRdb's copy, which holds only in-frame ones; the method was immunoSEQ multiplex PCR. The repertoire consists of some 180,000 clones, with 85% to 90% occurring once and the leading ten covering 6.5% to 10%. Sequenced material: peripheral blood. The origin of the receptors is an older woman with acute or convalescent COVID-19. Both conserved end residues are part of each CDR3.

j_gene	v_gene	CDR3aa
TRBJ2-2	TRBV9	CASSALAGGRTGELFF
TRBJ2-2	TRBV21-1	CARAGGSGELFF
TRBJ2-5	TRBV18	CASSRGTSRETQYF
TRBJ2-2	TRBV10-3	CAISATGADTGELFF
TRBJ1-4	TRBV27	CASSLTRDRATEKLFF
TRBJ1-5	TRBV15	CATSRVRSNQPQHF
TRBJ2-2	TRBV9	CASSVVANTGELFF
TRBJ1-1	TRBV3-1/TRBV3-2	CASSQGLTRNTEAFF
TRBJ1-4	TRBV15	CATSRDRGTNEKLFF
TRBJ2-5	TRBV7-3	CASSLTLQETQYF
TRBJ1-1	TRBV5-1	CASSLGGTGSNTEAFF
TRBJ1-2	TRBV7-8	CASSLLRTGTNYGYTF
TRBJ2-5	TRBV7-8	CASSSTGTSGQETQYF
TRBJ1-1	TRBV20-1	CSASTQGARRSEAFF
TRBJ2-1	TRBV6-2/TRBV6-3	CASSYPTSRAGLAAYNEQFF
TRBJ2-2	TRBV9	CASSAHLGLDTGELFF
TRBJ1-5	TRBV2	CASRDRANQPQHF
TRBJ1-3	TRBV2	CASRRNPTSGNTIYF
TRBJ2-2	TRBV15	CATSRDGSTGELFF
TRBJ1-1	TRBV18	CASSPRVQGFRTEAFF
TRBJ1-1	TRBV6-6	CASSPGTAGNTEAFF
TRBJ1-4	TRBV2	CASSLGEGYNEKLFF
TRBJ2-1	TRBV5-1	CASSPKELAGYNEQFF
TRBJ2-3	TRBV19	CASSNLLATFSTDTQYF
TRBJ2-1	TRBV11-3	CASSLDRLSGNEQFF
TRBJ1-4	TRBV11-2	CASSLDGLYNEKLFF
TRBJ1-1	TRBV6-5	CASSPTGGEAFF
TRBJ2-5	TRBV7-2	CASSTGLAGGRTQYF
TRBJ1-2	TRBV6-5	CAISQGLTYGYTF
TRBJ1-2	TRBV7-2	CASSLSRVRQLSTGYTF
TRBJ2-2	TRBV7-2	CASSFEVKAGGTGELFF
TRBJ1-3	TRBV2	CASSPNQGGSGNTIYF
TRBJ2-2	TRBV29-1	CSARTGTANTGELFF
TRBJ2-1	TRBV3-1/TRBV3-2	CASSQEGLAGPSRNEQFF